The sequence of this T cell receptor (beta chain) was determined in a study of Ad26.COV2.S vaccination and SARS-CoV-2 variants. Study overall: The authors gave Ad26.COV2.S intramuscularly, either once or twice 56 days apart.

The method was immunoSEQ multiplex PCR; TCRdb's version includes in-frame clones alone and lacks a portion of them. Altogether 350,000 to 500,000 clones are present, 90% being singletons, with the ten largest covering 9% to 15%. Germline V gives CDR1 MGHRA, CDR2 YSYEKL. V lost 4 bases and J 1 base, leaving 10 bases between the germline ends. The CDR3 extends over 14 amino acids. The treatment was: some 20 received Ad26.COV2.S at low or high dose, single or two shots; about five received placebo; per-sample allocation not given. Samples came from day 63 after the first vaccine or placebo injection. An Ad26 vector expressing Wuhan-strain SARS-CoV-2 spike constituted the vaccine.

This TCR was recovered from a person aged 18-65 years who received the Ad26.COV2.S COVID-19 vaccine or a placebo. The chain recombines TRBV4-1 with TRBJ1-1; D is undetermined. Sequences were derived from peripheral blood, sampled in a trial of Ad26.COV2.S vaccine versus placebo. The DNA for the CDR3 is TGCGCCAGCAGCCGAGAAACGGCGAACACTGAAGCTTTCTTT. Protein: CASSRETANTEAFF.